The 10 T cell receptor beta chains reported below all come from one sample, sequenced in a study of graft-versus-host responses after intestinal transplantation. Assay used: immunoSEQ multiplex PCR; TCRdb lists only in-frame clones, some missing. The sample contains about 73,000 clones, around 90% of which appear only once. Their antigens are not known. Sequenced here: unstimulated CD8+ T cells sorted from spleen or lymph node cells, sampled before transplant. Receptors originate from a human donor who was the organ donor for an intestinal transplant.

For the CDR3, the DNA is TGTGCCAGCAGCGTAGATGGCGGGGGATCCTACAATGAGCAGTTCTTC. It translates to CASSVDGGGSYNEQFF. The chain uses TRBV9 and TRBJ2-1; 7 nucleotides line up with TRBD2. Germline-derived CDR1 and CDR2 are SGDLS and YYNGEE. V was clipped by 0 bases and J by 1 base; unmatched bases: 4. The CDR3 length is 16 residues.

This clone was seen only a few times. V is TRBV4-2 and J is TRBJ2-7; D might be TRBD2 (5 bases). Trimming cost V 0 bases and J 0 bases, with 9 bases left between them. Germline lookup yields CDR1 LGHNA and CDR2 YNFKEQ. The length of the CDR3 is 15 residues. The CDR3 region is CASSQEGSGSYEQYV. The CDR3 DNA reads as TGTGCCAGCAGCCAAGAGGGAAGCGGCTCCTACGAGCAGTACGTC.

The chain couples TRBV2 to TRBJ2-3; a weak D match, TRBD2 (6 bases). The CDR3 is 19 residues long. V was shortened by 3 bases and J by 7 bases, with 29 bases between the two germline ends. Germline V lookup: CDR1 SNHLY, CDR2 FYNNEI. CDR3 nucleotide sequence: TGTGCCAGCAGTGATGACTTCAGATCCATGGCGGGGCGTGTTCATACGCAGTATTTT. Its protein product is CASSDDFRSMAGRVHTQYF.

The chain joins TRBV10-3 to TRBJ1-1; 7 bases map to TRBD1. The germline V gene has CDR1 ENHRY and CDR2 SYGVKD. V lost 2 bases, J lost 0 bases, and 3 bases stayed unmatched. The CDR3 totals 15 residues. The CDR3 protein is CAISEDRALNTEAFF. The CDR3 nucleotides read TGTGCCATCAGTGAGGACAGGGCTCTGAACACTGAAGCTTTCTTT.

This rearrangement joins TRBV2 to TRBJ2-1, with D possibly being TRBD1 (5 bases). From germline, CDR1 is SNHLY and CDR2 FYNNEI. V was shortened by 7 bases and J by 7 bases, with 17 bases between the two germline ends. The CDR3 runs 14 residues. DNA of the CDR3: TGTGCCAGCACGGACATGGGCAGTACGAATGAGCAGTTCTTC. It encodes CASTDMGSTNEQFF.

This clone came up a few times. The V gene is TRBV10-3, the J gene TRBJ1-1; no clear D gene. The CDR3 consists of 12 residues. Trimming stripped 10 bases from V and 1 base from J, with 10 bases between. Germline V gene data show CDR1 as ENHRY and CDR2 as SYGVKD. CDR3 DNA sequence: TGTGCCACAACTAACTGGAACACTGAAGCTTTCTTT. This sequence encodes CATTNWNTEAFF.

This clone has a single count. V gene TRBV5-6 combines with J gene TRBJ1-3; 7 nucleotides line up with TRBD1. The CDR3 length is 15 residues. V gave up 4 bases and J gave up 3 bases; unmatched junction bases: 7. Germline-derived CDR1 and CDR2 are SGHDT and YYEEEE. The CDR3 DNA reads as TGTGCCAGCAGCGCCGCAGGGGGAGGTGGAAACACCATATATTTT. Its protein is CASSAAGGGGNTIYF. Supplemented by reference TRBV5-6 and TRBJ1-3, the full variable domain reads DAGVTQSPTHLIKTRGQQVTLRCSPKSGHDTVSWYQQALGQGPQFIFQYYEEEERQRGNFPDRFSGHQFPNYSSELNVNALLLGDSALYLCASSAAGGGGNTIYFGEGSWLTVV.

The rearrangement uses TRBV5-6 and TRBJ1-1; D is possibly TRBD1 (5 bases). CDR1 and CDR2 from the germline V gene are SGHDT and YYEEEE. V lost 5 bases and J lost 5, with 10 bases in between. The CDR3 contains 12 residues. CDR3 in DNA: TGTGCCAGCAGTTTCAGGGTAACTGAAGCTTTCTTT. Protein sequence: CASSFRVTEAFF.

The chain employs TRBV7-8 and TRBJ1-1; no clear D. CDR3 size: 14 residues. Germline values: CDR1 SGHVS, CDR2 FQNEAQ. V was trimmed by 4 bases and J by 1 base, leaving 10 bases between them. CDR3 residues: CASSSSSWNTEAFF. The CDR3 DNA reads as TGTGCCAGCAGCTCTTCGAGCTGGAACACTGAAGCTTTCTTT.

On this clone itself: A read error may account for a junction end that differs from germline. The V and J genes are TRBV13 and TRBJ2-5; maybe TRBD2 (6 bases). From germline, CDR1 is PRHDT and CDR2 FYEKMQ (reference sequence). The length of the CDR3 is 14 residues. This CDR3 reads CVSSQDGGKETQYF. In DNA, the CDR3 is TGTGTCAGCAGCCAAGATGGGGGGAAAGAGACCCAGTACTTC. Filled out from reference TRBV13 and TRBJ2-5, the complete variable domain reads AAGVIQSPRHLIKEKRETATLKCYPIPRHDTVYWYQQGPGQDPQFLISFYEKMQSDKGSIPDRFSAQQFSDYHSELNMSSLELGDSALYFCVSSQDGGKETQYFGPGTRLLVL.